A single sample gave rise to the 22 T cell receptor beta chains below, sequenced in a study of blood T cell repertoires in COVID-19. This table comes from immunoSEQ multiplex PCR, and its TCRdb copy is limited to in-frame clones, with some not included. The data contain approximately 250,000 clones, over 70% of them singletons. What was sequenced was PBMCs or T cells enriched from blood (not recorded which). These TCRs come from a woman in her thirties or forties who had been exposed to COVID-19.

The chain uses TRBV11-3 and TRBJ1-1; D not resolved. Germline CDR1 and CDR2: SGHNT and YENEEA. The CDR3 consists of 14 residues. Trimming took off 2 bases at V and 1 base at J, with 8 bases between the two ends. The CDR3 DNA reads as TGTGCCAGCAGCTTACGAGCGGGGAACACTGAAGCTTTCTTT. The encoded protein is CASSLRAGNTEAFF.

The rearrangement uses TRBV6-5 and TRBJ1-1, with a weak D call TRBD1 (6 bases). V lost 0 bases and J lost 11, with 13 bases in between. CDR1 and CDR2 (germline): MNHEY, SVGAGI. CDR3 size: 13 residues. Here the CDR3 reads CASSYSIQGLAFF. The CDR3 DNA reads TGTGCCAGCAGTTACTCGATCCAGGGGCTCGCTTTCTTT.

V and J are TRBV11-2 and TRBJ2-3; 7 nucleotides line up with TRBD2. The germline gives CDR1 SGHAT, CDR2 FQNNGV. There are 14 residues in the CDR3. V lost 6 bases and J lost 2; bases outside the gene matches: 5. The DNA of the CDR3 is TGTGCCAGCAGAACGCGGGGGTTCACAGATACGCAGTATTTT. Translation gives CASRTRGFTDTQYF. Together with reference TRBV11-2 and TRBJ2-3, the CDR3 gives the full variable domain: EAGVAQSPRYKIIEKRQSVAFWCNPISGHATLYWYQQILGQGPKLLIQFQNNGVVDDSQLPKDRFSAERLKGVDSTLKIQPAKLEDSAVYLCASRTRGFTDTQYFGPGTRLTVL.

The chain couples TRBV3-1 (or the pseudogene TRBV3-2) to TRBJ1-2, with 8 positions matching TRBD1. J gave up 5 bases and V 4 bases, and 9 bases lay outside the gene matches. Germline lookup yields CDR1 LGHDT and CDR2 YNNKEL (reference sequence). The CDR3 consists of 15 residues. CDR3 nucleotides: TGTGCCAGCAGCCCGACGGACAGGGCGACTTATGGCTACACCTTC. Translation: CASSPTDRATYGYTF.

About this clone itself: The same CDR3 also results from other DNA sequences found in this sample. The chain is built from TRBV6-5 and TRBJ1-2; D may be TRBD1 (5 bases). V gave up 8 bases and J gave up 2 bases, with 6 bases separating them. Germline V lookup: CDR1 MNHEY, CDR2 SVGAGI. This CDR3 is 11 amino acids long. The CDR3 loop is CASGGNYGYTF. In nucleotides, the CDR3 is TGTGCCAGCGGGGGGAACTATGGCTACACCTTC.

A single count supports this clone. V and J are TRBV7-9 and TRBJ1-2; no clear D gene. This CDR3 is 14 amino acids long. V gave up 4 bases and J gave up 3 bases, with 12 bases separating them. Germline V gene lookup returns CDR1 SEHNR and CDR2 FQNEAQ (reference sequence). DNA of the CDR3: TGTGCCAGCAGCTCGACGGGTACCCACTATGGCTACACCTTC. Translating it yields CASSSTGTHYGYTF. Full variable domain (remainder filled in from reference TRBV7-9 and TRBJ1-2): DTGVSQNPRHKITKRGQNVTFRCDPISEHNRLYWYRQTLGQGPEFLTYFQNEAQLEKSRLLSDRFSAERPKGSFSTLEIQRTEQGDSAMYLCASSSTGTHYGYTFGSGTRLTVV.

J is TRBJ2-4 and V is TRBV5-6, with 7 bases lining up with TRBD2. The germline CDR1 and CDR2 sequences are SGHDT and YYEEEE. This CDR3 is 15 amino acids long. Trimming took 4 bases from V and 8 from J; bases not matched to a gene: 12. The CDR3 sequence: CASSPPPGGWDIQYF. Here the CDR3 DNA reads TGTGCCAGCAGCCCCCCGCCCGGGGGGTGGGACATTCAGTACTTC.

J is TRBJ2-5 and V is TRBV3-1 (or the pseudogene TRBV3-2); D is unresolved. The V gene's germline CDR1 is LGHDT and CDR2 YNNKEL (reference sequence). The CDR3 has 13 amino acids. Between the trimmed V and J ends, which lost 4 bases and 0 bases, there was a span of 6 bases. CDR3 region: CASSRYNQETQYF. CDR3 in DNA: TGTGCCAGCAGCCGATACAACCAAGAGACCCAGTACTTC.

The genes are TRBV19 and TRBJ2-7; D unresolved. The CDR3 has 19 amino acids. In germline, CDR1 is LNHDA, CDR2 SQIVND (reference sequence). The V end was cut by 6 bases, the J end by 3 bases, with 30 bases between. CDR3 coding DNA: TGTGCCAGTAGCCAAGACGGGTGCCGAGCGCCCAAGGTACTCTACGAGCAGTACGTC. This codes for CASSQDGCRAPKVLYEQYV.

This rearrangement joins TRBV5-5 to TRBJ2-1; D unresolved. The CDR3 consists of 17 residues. Trimming left V 0 bases short and J 0 bases short, with 13 bases between. CDR1 is SGHKS, CDR2 YYEKEE, per germline (reference sequence). The CDR3 nucleotides read TGTGCCAGCAGCTTGGATCGAGCGACCGGCTCCTACAATGAGCAGTTCTTC. Protein: CASSLDRATGSYNEQFF.

The rearrangement links TRBV9 to TRBJ2-2; perhaps TRBD2 as D (6 bases). V gave up 4 bases and J gave up 4 bases, with 14 bases separating them. The CDR3 has 15 residues. CDR1 SGDLS and CDR2 YYNGEE come from the germline V gene. The CDR3 nucleotides are TGTGCCAGCAGCCCCCGGGACTTATCCACCGGGGAGCTGTTTTTT. Protein: CASSPRDLSTGELFF.

This clone was observed a handful of times. The junction does not match germline at one end; this may be a read error. The chain combines TRBV18 with TRBJ1-1; D perhaps matches TRBD1 (6 bases). The CDR3 loop spans 14 amino acids. Per the germline V gene, CDR1 is KGHSH and CDR2 is LQKENI. The CDR3 sequence is CASSPQGGNTEAFF. The CDR3 DNA is TGTGCCAGCTCCCCACAGGGAGGGAACACTGAAGCTTTCTTT. Complete variable domain (other parts from reference TRBV18 and TRBJ1-1): NAGVMQNPRHLVRRRGQEARLRCSPMKGHSHVYWYRQLPEEGLKFMVYLQKENIIDESGMPKERFSAEFPKEGPSILRIQQVVRGDSAAYFCASSPQGGNTEAFFGQGTRLTVV.

J is TRBJ1-3 and V is TRBV19; no clear D. The CDR3 is made up of 13 amino acids. Germline V gene lookup returns CDR1 LNHDA and CDR2 SQIVND (reference sequence). V shed 8 bases and J shed 0 bases, with 8 bases lying between them. The CDR3 DNA sequence: TGTGCCAGTCTTTGGAGCTCTGGAAACACCATATATTTT. Translation gives CASLWSSGNTIYF. Filled out from reference TRBV19 and TRBJ1-3, the complete variable domain reads DGGITQSPKYLFRKEGQNVTLSCEQNLNHDAMYWYRQDPGQGLRLIYYSQIVNDFQKGDIAEGYSVSREKKESFPLTVTSAQKNPTAFYLCASLWSSGNTIYFGEGSWLTVV.

This clone was seen a handful of times. This chain links TRBV6-6 with TRBJ1-1, with a possible D match to TRBD1 (6 bases). Germline V gene lookup returns CDR1 MNHNY and CDR2 SVGAGI (reference sequence). CDR3 length: 16 amino acids. The ends were cut back, 2 bases at V and 0 bases at J, with 13 bases in the middle. CDR3 residues: CASSYPGHGMNTEAFF. The CDR3 bases are TGTGCCAGCAGTTACCCGGGACACGGTATGAACACTGAAGCTTTCTTT.

The V call is TRBV4-3, the J call TRBJ2-5; 11 bases map to TRBD2. The germline CDR1 and CDR2 sequences are LGHNA and YSLEER. The CDR3 sequence is 19 residues long. Trimming took 0 bases from V and 4 from J; bases not matched to a gene: 13. The CDR3 region has the DNA TGCGCCAGCAGCCAAGATCTTAAGGATCTAGCGGGAGGTAGAGAGACCCAGTACTTC. Translated: CASSQDLKDLAGGRETQYF.

The chain couples TRBV6-5 to TRBJ1-5; maybe TRBD1 (6 bases). Trimming stripped 6 bases from V and 1 base from J, with 10 bases between. This CDR3 comprises 14 residues. Germline CDR1 is MNHEY and CDR2 is SVGAGI. The chain's CDR3 is CASSLDRSNQPQHF. CDR3 sequence (DNA): TGTGCCAGCAGCCTAGACAGGAGCAATCAGCCCCAGCATTTT.

This clone occurred once. The rearrangement uses TRBV24-1 and TRBJ2-3; D might be TRBD2 (6 bases). Germline CDR1 is KGHDR and CDR2 is SFDVKD. CDR3 length equals 18 residues. The V gene lost 3 bases and the J gene lost 3 bases, with 21 bases spanning the gap. Written as DNA, the CDR3 is TGTGCCACCAGTGATCCAACATGGGCGGGATTTCGGACAGATACGCAGTATTTT. It is translated as CATSDPTWAGFRTDTQYF.

The count of this clone is one. J is TRBJ2-1 and V is TRBV7-9; TRBD2 matches at 14 bases. Germline CDR1 is SEHNR and CDR2 is FQNEAQ (reference sequence). There are 19 residues in the CDR3. V was clipped by 5 bases and J by 9 bases; unmatched bases: 18. The CDR3 region has the DNA TGTGCCAGCAGCCGATTTACCGGACTAGCGGGAGGCATCCCCAGTGAGCAGTTCTTC. Its protein is CASSRFTGLAGGIPSEQFF.

The gene calls are TRBV7-3 and TRBJ1-5, with D possibly being TRBD1 (5 bases). Germline assignment: CDR1 SGHTA and CDR2 FQGTGA. V lost 5 bases, J lost 4 bases, and 9 bases lay in between. The CDR3 has 13 amino acids. The CDR3 reads CASSPGTNQPQHF. CDR3 in DNA: TGTGCCAGCAGCCCCGGGACTAATCAGCCCCAGCATTTT.

The chain combines TRBV7-3 with TRBJ1-2; 9 bases fit TRBD1. The CDR3 spans 14 residues. J was trimmed by 4 bases and V by 6 bases; bases with no gene match: 6. Looked up from germline, CDR1 is SGHTA and CDR2 is FQGTGA. The CDR3 coding sequence is TGTGCCAGCAGTTCTACAGGGGGCCGCTATGGCTACACCTTC. Protein sequence: CASSSTGGRYGYTF.

The chain combines TRBV27 with TRBJ2-7, with TRBD2 matching over 9 bases. This CDR3 is built from 15 residues. Germline V gene sequence: CDR1 MNHEY, CDR2 SMNVEV (reference sequence). The J segment lost 5 bases and the V segment lost 3 bases, leaving 8 bases of the junction unmatched. The DNA for the CDR3 is TGTGCCAGCAGTTTGGGCGGGAGGGCCCACCACGAGCAGTACGTC. It translates to CASSLGGRAHHEQYV.

The chain has TRBV18 and TRBJ2-7; 12 positions agree with TRBD2. Per germline, CDR1 KGHSH and CDR2 LQKENI. The CDR3 is 16 residues long. The V segment lost 3 bases and the J segment 5 bases; nucleotides outside the gene matches: 8. The CDR3 region is CASSPKLAGGPHEQYV. Written as DNA, the CDR3 is TGTGCCAGCTCACCTAAGCTAGCGGGAGGGCCACACGAGCAGTACGTC.